This passage covers 16 T cell receptor beta chains from one sample sequenced in a study of response to subunit inactivated influenza vaccine. TCRdb itself ran the RT-PCR reads through MiXCR, one entry per CDR3 protein. The sample contains fewer than 800,000 distinct CDR3 sequences, about a sixth of which appear only once. This sample comprised PBMCs from blood, obtained approximately 13 days after vaccination. The source is a man in his fifties or sixties who received an inactivated influenza vaccine.

The rearrangement uses TRBV5-1 and TRBJ2-1; possibly TRBD1 or TRBD2 for D (5 bases each). Trimming shortened V by 0 bases and J by 9 bases, and 10 bases separated the two germline ends. Germline CDR1 SGHRS, CDR2 YFSETQ. The CDR3 extends over 13 amino acids. As DNA, the CDR3 is TGCGCCAGCAGCTTGGCCGAGAGGGGTGAGCAGTTCTTC. It translates to CASSLAERGEQFF.

In this sample, this clonotype turned up a few times. The chain recombines TRBV4-1 with TRBJ1-2; D possibly corresponds to TRBD1 (5 bases). V was cut by 1 base and J by 3 bases, with 9 bases left in between. Germline V CDR1 and CDR2: MGHRA, YSYEKL. The length of the CDR3 is 14 residues. The CDR3: CASSQATVDYGYTF. In DNA, the CDR3 is TGCGCCAGCAGCCAAGCGACAGTGGACTATGGCTACACCTTC.

This clonotype has more than one count but fewer than ten. V and J are TRBV6-2 or TRBV6-3 and TRBJ2-5; D not certain. Per the germline V gene, CDR1 is MNHEY and CDR2 is SVGEGT. This CDR3 has 16 residues. Trimming left V 5 bases short and J 5 bases short, with 21 bases between. The CDR3 DNA reads TGTGCCAGCAGTCCCCTCGGACGCAGAGGTTCGGAGACCCAGTACTTC. It specifies CASSPLGRRGSETQYF.

This clonotype was observed a handful of times. CDR3 sequence reads: CASSEGVETDTQYF. CDR3 DNA: TGTGCCAGCAGTGAAGGGGTAGAAACAGATACGCAGTATTTT. The chain has TRBV6-1 and TRBJ2-3; D is unclear. The CDR3 has 14 residues. Germline CDR1 MNHNS, CDR2 SASEGT. Trimming took off 1 base at V and 3 bases at J, with 8 bases between the two ends.

This clonotype occurred a few times. V usage is TRBV7-4 and J usage is TRBJ2-2; perhaps TRBD1 as D (6 bases). Germline V lookup: CDR1 SGHVT, CDR2 SQSDAQ. This CDR3 is built from 14 residues. Deletions cut 5 bases from V and 7 bases from J, with 14 bases between. CDR3 sequence reads: CASSRDNVGGELFF. In DNA form, the CDR3 reads TGTGCCAGCAGCCGGGACAATGTAGGCGGGGAGCTGTTTTTT. Full variable domain (rest looked up from reference TRBV7-4 and TRBJ2-2): GAGVSQSPRYKVAKRGRDVALRCDSISGHVTLYWYRQTLGQGSEVLTYSQSDAQRDKSGRPSGRFSAERPERSVSTLKIQRTEQGDSAVYLCASSRDNVGGELFFGEGSRLTVL.

The table lists this clonotype with many counts. The rearrangement joins TRBV29-1 to TRBJ2-7; TRBD1 is a possible D gene (5 bases). Germline V CDR1 and CDR2: SQVTM, ANQGSEA. The CDR3 spans 12 residues. Trimming cost V 7 bases and J 5 bases, with 15 bases left between them. This CDR3 is CSAGPDRHEQYF. CDR3 DNA sequence: TGCAGCGCTGGCCCCGACAGACACGAGCAGTACTTC.

This clonotype occurred a few times. The chain carries TRBV28 and TRBJ1-2, with D possibly being TRBD1 (6 bases). This CDR3 region has 16 residues. Germline CDR1 reads MDHEN; CDR2 reads SYDVKM. The V end lost 2 bases, the J end lost 8 bases, and 21 bases lay between the germline ends. The chain's CDR3 is CASSLAPTGSPYGYTF. The CDR3 region has the DNA TGTGCCAGCAGTTTAGCCCCAACAGGGTCTCCCTACGGCTACACCTTC.

This clonotype was observed a few times. CDR3 sequence: CSARPPDSSYEQYF. For the CDR3, the DNA is TGCAGTGCTAGACCCCCGGACAGCTCCTACGAGCAGTACTTC. This chain uses TRBV20-1 with TRBJ2-7, with D perhaps TRBD1 (6 bases). The germline V gene has CDR1 DFQATT and CDR2 SNEGSKA (reference sequence). The CDR3 loop spans 14 amino acids. V was clipped by 2 bases and J by 0 bases, with 11 bases between them.

The chain links TRBV7-2 to TRBJ2-1; maybe TRBD2 (5 bases). CDR3 length equals 13 residues. From germline, CDR1 is SGHTA and CDR2 FQGNSA. Trimming stripped 3 bases from V and 6 bases from J, with 9 bases between. The CDR3: CASSLEALNEQFF. For the CDR3, the DNA is TGTGCCAGCAGCTTGGAGGCCCTCAATGAGCAGTTCTTC.

The sample holds a few counts of this clonotype. The chain links TRBV20-1 to TRBJ2-7; D could derive from TRBD1 or TRBD2 (5 bases each). The CDR3 runs 15 residues. Germline CDR1 is DFQATT and CDR2 is SNEGSKA (reference sequence). V was shortened by 2 bases and J by 4 bases, with 18 bases between the two germline ends. The DNA of the CDR3 is TGCAGTGCTAGAAAGTGGGACCCGGGTAAATACGAGCAGTACTTC. It codes for CSARKWDPGKYEQYF.

The chain uses TRBV10-1 and TRBJ2-1, with D unclear. The CDR3 contains 18 residues. Per the germline V gene, CDR1 is WNHNN and CDR2 is SYGVQD (reference sequence). Trimming cost V 5 bases and J 6 bases, with 26 bases left between them. The CDR3 sequence: CASSYPFDSVVMLNEQFF. CDR3 nucleotides: TGCGCCAGCAGTTACCCATTTGACTCGGTTGTAATGCTCAATGAGCAGTTCTTC.

The chain recombines TRBV6-4 with TRBJ2-1; D assignment may be TRBD1 or TRBD2 (6 bases each). The CDR3 totals 15 residues. Trimming pared 4 bases from V and 3 bases from J, leaving 13 bases between. The germline V gene has CDR1 MRHNA and CDR2 SNTAGT. The DNA for the CDR3 is TGTGCCAGCAGTGTCGAAGGGGGGAACTACAATGAGCAGTTCTTC. Encoded protein: CASSVEGGNYNEQFF.

This clonotype has just a few counts. The V gene is TRBV6-5, the J gene TRBJ2-1, with D perhaps TRBD2 (5 bases). V was shortened by 1 base and J by 9 bases, with 25 bases between the two germline ends. The CDR3 totals 18 residues. Germline loops: CDR1 MNHEY, CDR2 SVGAGI. The CDR3 region is CASSYYHLSRGVPIEQFF. The CDR3 DNA is TGTGCCAGCAGTTACTATCACCTTTCCCGGGGTGTGCCGATTGAGCAGTTCTTC.

This clonotype was seen at least ten times. The rearrangement links TRBV20-1 to TRBJ2-3, with D possibly being TRBD1 (5 bases). The CDR3 runs to 14 residues. Germline V gene sequence: CDR1 DFQATT, CDR2 SNEGSKA (reference sequence). With 0 bases removed from V and 3 bases from J, the gap between germline ends came to 10 bases. Here the CDR3 reads CSARDLAGTDTQYF. For the CDR3, the DNA is TGCAGTGCTAGAGATCTGGCAGGGACAGATACGCAGTATTTT.

Many counts were recorded for this clonotype. The chain links TRBV20-1 to TRBJ1-2, with D unclear. CDR3 size: 15 residues. V was clipped by 0 bases and J by 0 bases, with 11 bases between them. Germline CDR1 DFQATT, CDR2 SNEGSKA (reference sequence). The CDR3 here is CSARDAGLANYGYTF. DNA for the CDR3: TGCAGTGCTAGAGATGCAGGATTAGCTAACTATGGCTACACCTTC.

This clonotype was counted at least ten times. CDR3: CASSVEVLNTEAFF. The CDR3 DNA follows: TGTGCCAGCAGCGTAGAAGTCTTGAACACTGAAGCTTTCTTT. This chain uses TRBV9 with TRBJ1-1; D uncertain. Germline lookup yields CDR1 SGDLS and CDR2 YYNGEE. Trimming left V 0 bases short and J 0 bases short, with 6 bases between. The CDR3 contains 14 residues.